This T cell receptor beta chain derives from a study of shared clonotypes between healthy human individuals. Study results and limitations: It was observed that about 5% of naive CD4 clonotypes were shared across several donors.

About this clone: Its antigen is currently unknown.

The germline V gene encodes CDR1 MNHNY and CDR2 SVGAGI (reference sequence). Unmatched junction bases numbered 4, after V lost 2 bases and J lost 6 bases. This CDR3 is built from 14 residues. Clones were sequenced by immunoSEQ multiplex PCR, and TCRdb holds only the in-frame ones, with some missing. The table records 2 million to 2.5 million clones, under 95% of them present only once. The rearrangement joins TRBV6-6 to TRBJ2-5; 9 positions agree with TRBD2. The clonotype originates from a man aged 18 to 30 in good health. Some clones in this sample may be carry-over from other donors' samples. The sequencing input was naive CD4+ T cells from PBMCs. Subset indicated: CD45RA+ positively selected. The CDR3, as DNA: TGTGCCAGCAGTTACGACAGCGGGAGGCAGACCCAGTACTTC. Its protein is CASSYDSGRQTQYF.